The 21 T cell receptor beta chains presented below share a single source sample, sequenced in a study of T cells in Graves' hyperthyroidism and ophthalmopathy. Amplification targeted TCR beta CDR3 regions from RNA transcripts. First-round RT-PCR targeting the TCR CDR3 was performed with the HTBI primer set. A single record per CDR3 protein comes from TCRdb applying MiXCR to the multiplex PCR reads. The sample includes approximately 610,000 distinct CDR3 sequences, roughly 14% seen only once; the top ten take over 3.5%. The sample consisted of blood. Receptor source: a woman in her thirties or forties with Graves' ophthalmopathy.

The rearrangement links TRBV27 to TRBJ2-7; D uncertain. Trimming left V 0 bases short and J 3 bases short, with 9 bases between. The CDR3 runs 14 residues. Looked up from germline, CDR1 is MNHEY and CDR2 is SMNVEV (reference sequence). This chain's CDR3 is CASSLSSRNYEQYF. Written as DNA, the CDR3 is TGTGCCAGCAGTTTATCATCGAGAAACTACGAGCAGTACTTC.

CDR3 loop: CASSQAPQTPEQYF. The CDR3 bases are TGCGCCAGCAGCCAAGCCCCCCAGACCCCCGAGCAGTACTTC. The V call is TRBV4-3, the J call TRBJ2-7; D not resolved. The CDR3 is 14 amino acids. Trimming stripped 1 base from V and 6 bases from J, with 13 bases between. Germline-derived CDR1 and CDR2 are LGHNA and YSLEER.

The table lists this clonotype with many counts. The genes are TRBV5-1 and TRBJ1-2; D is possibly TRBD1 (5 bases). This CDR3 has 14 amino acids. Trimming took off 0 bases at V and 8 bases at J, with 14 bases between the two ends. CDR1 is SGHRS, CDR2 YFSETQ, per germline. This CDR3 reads CASSLAFQGGGYTF. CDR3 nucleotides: TGCGCCAGCAGCTTGGCCTTCCAGGGTGGCGGCTACACCTTC.

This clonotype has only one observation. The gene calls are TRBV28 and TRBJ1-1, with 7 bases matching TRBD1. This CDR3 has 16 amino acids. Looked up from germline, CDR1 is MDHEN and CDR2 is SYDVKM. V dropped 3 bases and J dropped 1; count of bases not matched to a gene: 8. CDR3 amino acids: CASSFTPGQPNTEAFF. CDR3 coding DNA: TGTGCCAGCAGTTTCACTCCGGGACAGCCGAACACTGAAGCTTTCTTT.

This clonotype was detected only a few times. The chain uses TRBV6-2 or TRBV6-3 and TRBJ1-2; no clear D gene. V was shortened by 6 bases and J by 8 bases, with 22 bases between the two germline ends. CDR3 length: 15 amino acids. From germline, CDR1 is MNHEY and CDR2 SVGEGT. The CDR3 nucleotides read TGTGCCAGCAGCTTCCACAGCCCGTCCTCTAGGGGCTACACCTTC. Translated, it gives CASSFHSPSSRGYTF.

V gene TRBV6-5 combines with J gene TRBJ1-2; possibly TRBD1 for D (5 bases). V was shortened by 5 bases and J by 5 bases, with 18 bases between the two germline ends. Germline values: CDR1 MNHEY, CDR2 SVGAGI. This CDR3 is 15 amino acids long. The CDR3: CASSHGAGKVYGYTF. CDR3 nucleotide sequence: TGTGCCAGCAGTCACGGGGCAGGGAAGGTGTATGGCTACACCTTC.

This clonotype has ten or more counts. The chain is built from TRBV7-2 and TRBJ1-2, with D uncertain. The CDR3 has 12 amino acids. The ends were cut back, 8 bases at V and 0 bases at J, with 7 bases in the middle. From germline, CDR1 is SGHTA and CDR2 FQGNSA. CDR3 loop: CASGKANYGYTF. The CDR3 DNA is TGTGCCAGCGGTAAAGCTAACTATGGCTACACCTTC. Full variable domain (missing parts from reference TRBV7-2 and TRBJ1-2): GAGVSQSPSNKVTEKGKDVELRCDPISGHTALYWYRQSLGQGLEFLIYFQGNSAPDKSGLPSDRFSAERTGGSVSTLTIQRTQQEDSAVYLCASGKANYGYTFGSGTRLTVV.

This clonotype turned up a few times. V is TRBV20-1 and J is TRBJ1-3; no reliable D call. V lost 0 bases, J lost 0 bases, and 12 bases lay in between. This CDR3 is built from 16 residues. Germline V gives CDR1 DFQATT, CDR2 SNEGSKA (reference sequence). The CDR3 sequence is CSARDVNSYSGNTIYF. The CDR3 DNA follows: TGCAGTGCTAGAGATGTAAACTCCTACTCTGGAAACACCATATATTTT.

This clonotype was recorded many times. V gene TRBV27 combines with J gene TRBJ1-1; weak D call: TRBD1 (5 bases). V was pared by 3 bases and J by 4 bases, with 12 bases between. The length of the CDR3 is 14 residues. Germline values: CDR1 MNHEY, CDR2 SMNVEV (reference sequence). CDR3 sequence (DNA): TGTGCCAGCAGTTTCGACGGGGGGGGCACTGAAGCTTTCTTT. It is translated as CASSFDGGGTEAFF.

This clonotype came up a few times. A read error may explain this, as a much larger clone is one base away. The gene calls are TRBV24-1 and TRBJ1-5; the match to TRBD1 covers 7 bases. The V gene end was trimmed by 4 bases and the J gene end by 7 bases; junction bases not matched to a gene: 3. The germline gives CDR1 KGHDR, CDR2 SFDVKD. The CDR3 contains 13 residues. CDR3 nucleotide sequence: TGTGCCACCAGTGAGACAGGGTGCCAGCCCCAGCATTTT. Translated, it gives CATSETGCQPQHF.

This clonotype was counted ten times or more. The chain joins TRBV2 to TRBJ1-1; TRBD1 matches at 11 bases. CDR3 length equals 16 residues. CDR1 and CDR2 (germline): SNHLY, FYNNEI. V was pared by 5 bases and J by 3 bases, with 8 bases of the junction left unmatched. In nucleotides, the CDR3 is TGTGCCAGCAGTCAAGGACAGGGGGCCGGGGACACTGAAGCTTTCTTT. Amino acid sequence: CASSQGQGAGDTEAFF.

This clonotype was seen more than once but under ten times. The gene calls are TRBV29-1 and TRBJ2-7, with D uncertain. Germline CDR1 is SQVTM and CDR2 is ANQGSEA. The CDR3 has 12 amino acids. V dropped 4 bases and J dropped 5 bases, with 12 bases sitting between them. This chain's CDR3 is CSVGAVEHEQYF. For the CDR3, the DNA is TGCAGCGTTGGGGCAGTCGAACACGAGCAGTACTTC.

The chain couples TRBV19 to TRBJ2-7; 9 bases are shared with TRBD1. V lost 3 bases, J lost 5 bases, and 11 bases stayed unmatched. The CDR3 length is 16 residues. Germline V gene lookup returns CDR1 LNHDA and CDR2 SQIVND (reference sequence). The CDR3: CASSIDAGQGLDEQYF. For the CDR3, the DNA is TGTGCCAGTAGTATCGATGCGGGACAGGGCCTCGACGAGCAGTACTTC.

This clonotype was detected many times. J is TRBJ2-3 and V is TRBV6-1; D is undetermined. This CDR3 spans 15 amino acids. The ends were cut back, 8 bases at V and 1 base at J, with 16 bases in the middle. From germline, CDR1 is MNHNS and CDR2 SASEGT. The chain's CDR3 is CASLLQVPGTDTQYF. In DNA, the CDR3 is TGTGCCAGCCTTCTTCAGGTACCCGGCACAGATACGCAGTATTTT.

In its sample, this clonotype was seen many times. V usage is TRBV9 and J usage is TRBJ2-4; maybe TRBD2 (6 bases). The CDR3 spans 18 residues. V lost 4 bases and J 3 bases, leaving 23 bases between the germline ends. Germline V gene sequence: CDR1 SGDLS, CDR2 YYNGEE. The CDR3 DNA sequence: TGTGCCAGCAGCCCAGTAGGGCGGAGTAGCGGAGACAAAAACATTCAGTACTTC. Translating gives CASSPVGRSSGDKNIQYF.

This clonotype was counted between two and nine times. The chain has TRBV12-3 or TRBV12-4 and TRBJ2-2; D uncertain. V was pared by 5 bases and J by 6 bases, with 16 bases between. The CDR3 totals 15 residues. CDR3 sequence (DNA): TGTGCCAGCAGTCCACTCCCGAAAATGGCCGGGGAGCTGTTTTTT. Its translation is CASSPLPKMAGELFF.

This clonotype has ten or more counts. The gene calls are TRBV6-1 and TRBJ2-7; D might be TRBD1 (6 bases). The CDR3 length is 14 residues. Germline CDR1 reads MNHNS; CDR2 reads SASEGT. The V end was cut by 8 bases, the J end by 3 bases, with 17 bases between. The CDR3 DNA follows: TGTGCCAGCGCTGAACAGGGCAGGGGCTACGAGCAGTACTTC. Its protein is CASAEQGRGYEQYF.

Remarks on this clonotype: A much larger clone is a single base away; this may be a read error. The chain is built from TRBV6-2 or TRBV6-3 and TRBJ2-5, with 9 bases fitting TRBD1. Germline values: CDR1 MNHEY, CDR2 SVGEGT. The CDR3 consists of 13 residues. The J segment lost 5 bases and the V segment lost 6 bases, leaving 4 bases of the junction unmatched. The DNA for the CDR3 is TGTGCCAGCAGGGGGACAGGGCGGGAGACCCAGTACTTC. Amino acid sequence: CASRGTGRETQYF.

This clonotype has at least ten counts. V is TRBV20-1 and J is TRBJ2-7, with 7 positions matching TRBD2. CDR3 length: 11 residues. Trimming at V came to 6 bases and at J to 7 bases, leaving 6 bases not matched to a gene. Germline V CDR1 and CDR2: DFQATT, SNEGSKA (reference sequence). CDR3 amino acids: CSAGGSKEQYF. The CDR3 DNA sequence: TGCAGTGCGGGCGGGAGTAAAGAGCAGTACTTC.

The CDR3 region is CASSQQGAGGANVLTF. The CDR3 coding sequence is TGTGCCAGCAGCCAACAGGGGGCAGGAGGGGCCAACGTCCTGACTTTC. The J gene is TRBJ2-6, the V gene TRBV3-1; 8 bases line up with TRBD1. CDR1 and CDR2 (germline): LGHDT, YNNKEL (reference sequence). This CDR3 spans 16 amino acids. The V and J ends lost 2 bases and 4 bases, in that order; junction bases with no gene match: 4.

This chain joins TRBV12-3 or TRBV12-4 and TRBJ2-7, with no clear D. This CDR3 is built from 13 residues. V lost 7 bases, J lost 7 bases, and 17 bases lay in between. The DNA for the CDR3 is TGTGCCAGCAAGACAAATGGGGTTGGAGAGCAGTACTTC. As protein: CASKTNGVGEQYF.